This passage covers 11 T cell receptor beta chains from one sample sequenced in a study of T cell changes during pregnancy in multiple sclerosis (dated by TCRdb to the late 2010s). The library relied on the immunoSEQ multiplex PCR assay. This immuneACCESS table, as held by TCRdb, lists in-frame sequences with V and J called but not all clones. Of the missing ones, under half trace to an unresolved V gene in checked studies; the others have no known cause. Within this sample are fewer than 60,000 clones, with approximately 90% of them counted one time only. The ten largest clones represent roughly 3.5% of the sample. The source material was peripheral blood, sampled after pregnancy. The source of these receptors is a female donor in good health, enrolled as a control in a pregnancy study.

The V gene is TRBV28, the J gene TRBJ2-1; 11 nucleotides align to TRBD2. The CDR3 has 19 residues. V lost 5 bases, J lost 8 bases, and 20 bases stayed unmatched. Germline CDR1 and CDR2: MDHEN and SYDVKM. DNA of the CDR3: TGTGCCAGCAGTCTTCAGGGAGGACTAACTAGCGGGAGTATCCATGAGCAGTTCTTC. Translated, it gives CASSLQGGLTSGSIHEQFF. Supplemented by reference TRBV28 and TRBJ2-1, the full variable domain reads DVKVTQSSRYLVKRTGEKVFLECVQDMDHENMFWYRQDPGLGLRLIYFSYDVKMKEKGDIPEGYSVSREKKERFSLILESASTNQTSMYLCASSLQGGLTSGSIHEQFFGPGTRLTVL.

The V gene is TRBV6-4, the J gene TRBJ1-1; 8 bases match TRBD1. Germline V lookup: CDR1 MRHNA, CDR2 SNTAGT. The CDR3 has 13 amino acids. With 5 bases clipped from V and 4 bases from J, the junction kept 3 bases outside the gene matches. CDR3 region: CASSTGQGTEAFF. CDR3 sequence (DNA): TGTGCCAGCAGTACCGGACAGGGCACTGAAGCTTTCTTT.

The chain joins TRBV19 to TRBJ2-1; TRBD2 is a possible D gene (5 bases). Deletions cut 4 bases from V and 2 bases from J, with 15 bases between. CDR1 and CDR2 (germline): LNHDA, SQIVND (reference sequence). The CDR3 has 16 residues. The CDR3 reads CASSSPSGGPYNEQFF. The CDR3 DNA reads TGTGCCAGTAGTAGCCCCAGCGGAGGCCCCTACAATGAGCAGTTCTTC. Based on the CDR3 plus reference TRBV19 and TRBJ2-1, the full variable domain is DGGITQSPKYLFRKEGQNVTLSCEQNLNHDAMYWYRQDPGQGLRLIYYSQIVNDFQKGDIAEGYSVSREKKESFPLTVTSAQKNPTAFYLCASSSPSGGPYNEQFFGPGTRLTVL.

The gene calls are TRBV6-5 and TRBJ2-7; tentatively, D is TRBD2 (5 bases). CDR3 length: 14 residues. Deletions cut 5 bases from V and 5 bases from J, with 16 bases between. Germline V gene data show CDR1 as MNHEY and CDR2 as SVGAGI. CDR3 in amino acids: CASSQRTDGDEQYF. CDR3 nucleotides: TGTGCCAGCAGTCAACGGACTGACGGGGACGAGCAGTACTTC.

V and J are TRBV25-1 and TRBJ1-1, with D possibly TRBD1 on 5 matching bases. The ends were cut back, 1 base at V and 10 bases at J, with 13 bases in the middle. Germline CDR1 reads MGHDK; CDR2 reads SYGVNS. This CDR3 contains 13 residues. CDR3 loop: CASSEWGGVVAFF. The CDR3 DNA reads TGTGCCAGCAGTGAATGGGGAGGGGTTGTAGCTTTCTTT.

The rearrangement links TRBV28 to TRBJ1-1; 7 nucleotides align to TRBD1. Germline V gives CDR1 MDHEN, CDR2 SYDVKM. The CDR3 length is 13 residues. V shed 7 bases and J 2 bases; nucleotides not matched to a gene: 4. CDR3 nucleotides: TGTGCCAGCAAGGGGGCAGGAAACACTGAAGCTTTCTTT. It specifies CASKGAGNTEAFF.

The chain has TRBV6-5 and TRBJ2-1; 13 positions match TRBD2. Germline CDR1 and CDR2: MNHEY and SVGAGI. The CDR3 is 16 amino acids. With V trimmed by 2 bases and J by 9 bases, 7 bases remained unmatched. Written as DNA, the CDR3 is TGTGCCAGCAGTTACCCTACTAGCGGGGGGGCCGGTGAGCAGTTCTTC. Translated, it gives CASSYPTSGGAGEQFF.

The table lists this clone with a few counts. V and J are TRBV7-3 and TRBJ2-2, with 7 bases lining up with TRBD1. The CDR3 sequence is 15 residues long. The ends lost 4 bases at V and 2 bases at J; junction bases unmatched: 4. Germline values: CDR1 SGHTA, CDR2 FQGTGA. The CDR3 region is CASSYGQANTGELFF. CDR3 DNA: TGTGCCAGCAGCTATGGACAGGCCAACACCGGGGAGCTGTTTTTT.

The rearrangement joins TRBV5-1 to TRBJ2-2, with D uncertain. V lost 2 bases to trimming and J lost 3 bases, with 5 bases between them. Germline V gene lookup returns CDR1 SGHRS and CDR2 YFSETQ. There are 13 residues in the CDR3. For the CDR3, the DNA is TGCGCCAGCAGCTTACAGTACACCGGGGAGCTGTTTTTT. This sequence encodes CASSLQYTGELFF. The full variable domain, rest sourced from reference TRBV5-1 and TRBJ2-2, is KAGVTQTPRYLIKTRGQQVTLSCSPISGHRSVSWYQQTPGQGLQFLFEYFSETQRNKGNFPGRFSGRQFSNSRSEMNVSTLELGDSALYLCASSLQYTGELFFGEGSRLTVL.

J is TRBJ1-2 and V is TRBV4-3; perhaps TRBD1 as D (6 bases). V lost 0 bases and J lost 4, with 15 bases in between. Germline values: CDR1 LGHNA, CDR2 YSLEER. This CDR3 region has 16 residues. The CDR3 DNA follows: TGCGCCAGCAGCCAAGAACAGGGCCAATCTACCTATGGCTACACCTTC. Protein product: CASSQEQGQSTYGYTF.

CDR3 sequence reads: CASSVGQGSSEAFF. DNA of the CDR3: TGTGCCAGCAGCGTAGGGCAGGGTAGCTCTGAAGCTTTCTTT. The chain is built from TRBV9 and TRBJ1-1, with D tentatively TRBD1 (5 bases). Germline V gene data show CDR1 as SGDLS and CDR2 as YYNGEE. The V end was cut by 0 bases, the J end by 6 bases, with 12 bases between. CDR3 length: 14 residues.